The sequence of this T cell receptor (beta chain) was determined in a study of cytomegalovirus exposure and HLA in healthy donors. The germline CDR1 and CDR2 sequences are SGHRS and YFSETQ. Between the trimmed V and J ends, which lost 3 bases and 3 bases, there was a span of 8 bases. The CDR3 runs to 13 residues. PCR primers comprised 60 Vbeta and 13 Jbeta primers. Original data processing: Approximately 12 million of 65 million to 95 million unique TCR beta chains were shared, per a later count. Libraries were prepared by immunoSEQ multiplex PCR; TCRdb keeps only in-frame clonotypes and omits some of them. V, J and clone size derive from that table, while D and trimming were established from the DNA sequence. Among around 110,000 clones listed, around 66% were seen once.

This chain links TRBV5-1 with TRBJ2-3, with D maybe TRBD1 (5 bases). Material for sequencing was PBMCs. This sequence was found in a woman between 35 and 50 years old in good health and CMV-seropositive. The CDR3: CASSYTGTDTQYF. CDR3 bases: TGCGCCAGCAGCTACACAGGAACAGATACGCAGTATTTT.